The 28 T cell receptor beta chains in this list originate from one sample, sequenced in a study of blood T cell repertoires in COVID-19. Profiled with immunoSEQ multiplex PCR; TCRdb holds only in-frame clones, not every one. The sample carries over 110,000 clones, around 87% recorded once. The sample taken for sequencing was PBMCs or T cells enriched from blood (not recorded which). The source of these receptors is a man aged 60 to 69 who had recovered from COVID-19.

To note about this clone: Given a much more abundant clone one base away, this may be a read error. Other DNA sequences in the sample encode the same CDR3. This chain connects TRBV28 to TRBJ2-4, with 9 bases matching TRBD2. CDR1 and CDR2 (germline): MDHEN, SYDVKM. This CDR3 contains 15 residues. The CDR3 reads CARGSRGGPKNIQYF. DNA of the CDR3: TGCGCCCGCGGATCGCGGGGGGGGCCCAAAAACATTCAGTACTTC.

The table lists this clone with a count of one. The gene calls are TRBV5-1 and TRBJ1-3; no definite D call. Germline lookup yields CDR1 SGHRS and CDR2 YFSETQ. This CDR3 comprises 13 residues. V was shortened by 3 bases and J by 7 bases, with 11 bases between the two germline ends. The DNA for the CDR3 is TGCGCCAGCAGCTCTAATAGAGGGAACACCATATATTTT. It specifies CASSSNRGNTIYF.

The chain uses TRBV5-1 and TRBJ1-2; TRBD1 aligns across 8 bases. The junction had 6 bases not matched to a gene; V was cut back by 3 bases and J by 2 bases. Germline V gives CDR1 SGHRS, CDR2 YFSETQ. This CDR3 has 15 amino acids. The CDR3 bases are TGCGCCAGCAGCTGGCGACAGGGGCAGAACTATGGCTACACCTTC. This encodes CASSWRQGQNYGYTF.

The chain links TRBV29-1 to TRBJ1-5; TRBD1 agrees at 8 bases. CDR1 and CDR2 (germline): SQVTM, ANQGSEA. J gave up 6 bases and V 6 bases, and 7 bases lay outside the gene matches. There are 13 residues in the CDR3. CDR3 nucleotide sequence: TGCAGCGTGGGAGACAGGGGCGCTCAGCCCCAGCATTTT. Residues: CSVGDRGAQPQHF.

CDR3 nucleotide sequence: TGTGCCGCCAAGGGAGGACAGGGTATGAACACTGAAGCTTTCTTT. It yields the protein CAAKGGQGMNTEAFF. The chain recombines TRBV30 with TRBJ1-1; 8 bases agree with TRBD1. With 8 bases clipped from V and 0 bases from J, the junction kept 11 bases outside the gene matches. The CDR3 has 15 residues. Germline CDR1 is GTSNPN and CDR2 is SVGIG (reference sequence).

The chain employs TRBV27 and TRBJ2-1, with TRBD2 identical over 8 bases. The length of the CDR3 is 16 residues. The germline V gene has CDR1 MNHEY and CDR2 SMNVEV (reference sequence). V lost 6 bases, J lost 4 bases, and 11 bases stayed unmatched. The CDR3 DNA reads as TGTGCCAGCAGCAGCGGAAGGCGGGGGGCTTACAATGAGCAGTTCTTC. Translating gives CASSSGRRGAYNEQFF.

The table lists this clone with a few counts. The chain recombines TRBV5-6 with TRBJ2-7; 8 nucleotides agree with TRBD2. The germline V gene encodes CDR1 SGHDT and CDR2 YYEEEE. The CDR3 runs 13 residues. V lost 5 bases to trimming and J lost 5 bases; unmatched junction nucleotides: 6. The CDR3: CASRRAGVDEQYF. The CDR3 DNA follows: TGTGCCAGCAGGCGAGCGGGAGTGGACGAGCAGTACTTC.

The chain has TRBV25-1 and TRBJ1-1; D possibly corresponds to TRBD1 (6 bases). The germline V gene has CDR1 MGHDK and CDR2 SYGVNS. The CDR3 has 13 amino acids. Trimming cost V 4 bases and J 5 bases, with 11 bases left between them. In DNA, the CDR3 is TGTGCCAGCAGTGGAACAGGGCGGACTGAAGCTTTCTTT. Its protein is CASSGTGRTEAFF.

The J gene is TRBJ2-7, the V gene TRBV19; D might be TRBD1 (5 bases). Trimming removed 5 bases at V and 2 bases at J, with 19 bases between. Germline lookup yields CDR1 LNHDA and CDR2 SQIVND (reference sequence). The CDR3 consists of 16 residues. The CDR3 here is CASSGAARDTTYEQYF. The CDR3 bases are TGTGCCAGTAGTGGGGCAGCGAGAGACACTACCTACGAGCAGTACTTC.

This rearrangement joins TRBV5-4 to TRBJ1-1; 7 bases fit TRBD1. CDR1 and CDR2 (germline): SGHNT, YYREEE (reference sequence). There are 14 residues in the CDR3. V trimming: 0 bases; J trimming: 4 bases; junction bases outside the gene matches: 3. The CDR3 region is CASSLGQGGTEAFF. As DNA, the CDR3 is TGTGCCAGCAGCTTGGGACAGGGAGGCACTGAAGCTTTCTTT.

The rearrangement links TRBV28 to TRBJ1-5, with TRBD1 as a possible D gene (5 bases). V gave up 7 bases and J gave up 8 bases, with 12 bases separating them. Germline CDR1 and CDR2: MDHEN and SYDVKM. This CDR3 is 12 amino acids long. Written as DNA, the CDR3 is TGTGCCAGCACTGGGGGGGAAAAGCCCCAGCATTTT. This encodes CASTGGEKPQHF.

The V call is TRBV5-1, the J call TRBJ2-2; 10 bases align to TRBD1. The CDR3 is 15 residues long. V lost 3 bases and J lost 6; bases outside the gene matches: 5. CDR1 and CDR2 (germline): SGHRS, YFSETQ. The CDR3 DNA follows: TGCGCCAGCAGCTCCCTAGGGACAGGGGCCGGGGAGCTGTTTTTT. Amino acids: CASSSLGTGAGELFF.

The chain uses TRBV28 and TRBJ2-7; tentative D call: TRBD2 (5 bases). The CDR3 spans 14 residues. Trimming cost V 1 base and J 2 bases, with 9 bases left between them. Germline CDR1 MDHEN, CDR2 SYDVKM. CDR3 in amino acids: CASSLSGFTYEQYF. As DNA, the CDR3 is TGTGCCAGCAGTTTATCGGGGTTCACCTACGAGCAGTACTTC.

The J gene is TRBJ1-4, the V gene TRBV3-1 (or the pseudogene TRBV3-2); D remains ambiguous. The germline gives CDR1 LGHDT, CDR2 YNNKEL (reference sequence). With 3 bases removed from V and 8 bases from J, the gap between germline ends came to 10 bases. This CDR3 has 13 residues. This CDR3 is CASSHHAGEKLFF. Written as DNA, the CDR3 is TGTGCCAGCAGCCATCACGCGGGAGAAAAACTGTTTTTT.

The V call is TRBV5-1, the J call TRBJ1-5; possible D gene TRBD1, 5 bases. The CDR3 has 15 amino acids. The germline CDR1 and CDR2 sequences are SGHRS and YFSETQ. V lost 0 bases, J lost 0 bases, and 7 bases lay in between. CDR3 sequence reads: CASSLGQYSNQPQHF. The CDR3 bases are TGCGCCAGCAGCTTGGGACAGTATAGCAATCAGCCCCAGCATTTT.

The chain carries TRBV9 and TRBJ2-5; 8 bases line up with TRBD2. V trimming: 0 bases; J trimming: 5 bases; junction bases outside the gene matches: 3. The V gene's germline CDR1 is SGDLS and CDR2 YYNGEE. CDR3 length equals 14 residues. CDR3 amino acids: CASSVAGRGETQYF. DNA of the CDR3: TGTGCCAGCAGCGTAGCCGGGAGGGGTGAGACCCAGTACTTC. The complete variable domain, with remaining parts taken from reference TRBV9 and TRBJ2-5, reads DSGVTQTPKHLITATGQRVTLRCSPRSGDLSVYWYQQSLDQGLQFLIQYYNGEERAKGNILERFSAQQFPDLHSELNLSSLELGDSALYFCASSVAGRGETQYFGPGTRLLVL.

The chain combines TRBV7-3 with TRBJ2-3, with a tentative D call TRBD2 (6 bases). The CDR3 is 15 residues long. Germline CDR1 reads SGHTA; CDR2 reads FQGTGA. Deletions cut 3 bases from V and 3 bases from J, with 13 bases between. CDR3 protein: CASSFVGSGTDTQYF. The CDR3 bases are TGTGCCAGCAGCTTCGTCGGGAGTGGAACAGATACGCAGTATTTT.

The V call is TRBV11-2, the J call TRBJ1-4; the match to TRBD1 covers 9 bases. Per germline, CDR1 SGHAT and CDR2 FQNNGV. This CDR3 region has 15 residues. V shed 3 bases, J shed 5 bases, and the junction held 4 bases outside the gene matches. The CDR3: CASSFGDRANEKLFF. Written as DNA, the CDR3 is TGTGCCAGCAGCTTTGGGGACAGGGCCAATGAAAAACTGTTTTTT.

This clone was found a few times. The chain employs TRBV6-6 and TRBJ1-5, with D possibly TRBD1 on 5 matching bases. The CDR3 runs to 14 residues. With 5 bases removed from V and 2 bases from J, the gap between germline ends came to 10 bases. CDR1 and CDR2 from the germline V gene are MNHNY and SVGAGI (reference sequence). As DNA, the CDR3 is TGTGCCAGCAGTCCCCAGGGTGGCAATCAGCCCCAGCATTTT. This encodes CASSPQGGNQPQHF.

The rearrangement uses TRBV5-6 and TRBJ2-3; TRBD2 matches at 13 bases. Looked up from germline, CDR1 is SGHDT and CDR2 is YYEEEE. The junction had 6 bases not matched to a gene; V was cut back by 4 bases and J by 4 bases. The CDR3 extends over 16 amino acids. The CDR3 is CASSRRTSGSADTQYF. CDR3 sequence (DNA): TGTGCCAGCAGCAGAAGGACTAGCGGGAGTGCAGATACGCAGTATTTT.

The gene calls are TRBV10-2 and TRBJ2-6; TRBD1 matches at 9 bases. Germline V gives CDR1 WSHSY, CDR2 SAAADI. The CDR3 has 17 amino acids. The trim removed 2 bases at V and 2 bases at J, leaving 4 bases unmatched. CDR3 region: CASSEGTGSPGANVLTF. The DNA for the CDR3 is TGCGCCAGCAGTGAGGGGACAGGGAGCCCTGGGGCCAACGTCCTGACTTTC.

The chain combines TRBV5-1 with TRBJ1-2, with 7 nucleotides matching TRBD1. This CDR3 is 14 amino acids long. Trimming took 4 bases from V and 1 from J; bases not matched to a gene: 4. Germline CDR1 is SGHRS and CDR2 is YFSETQ. This CDR3 is CASSPTGINYGYTF. DNA of the CDR3: TGCGCCAGCAGCCCGACAGGGATTAACTATGGCTACACCTTC.

The chain joins TRBV11-1 to TRBJ1-2; 7 nucleotides match TRBD1. Germline-derived CDR1 and CDR2 are SGHAT and FQDESV (reference sequence). The CDR3 has 15 residues. V trimming: 5 bases; J trimming: 4 bases; junction bases outside the gene matches: 10. CDR3 protein: CASSHGQAKPYGYTF. The CDR3 bases are TGTGCCAGCAGCCACGGACAGGCCAAGCCCTATGGCTACACCTTC. The variable domain in full, completed from reference TRBV11-1 and TRBJ1-2, reads EAEVAQSPRYKITEKSQAVAFWCDPISGHATLYWYRQILGQGPELLVQFQDESVVDDSQLPKDRFSAERLKGVDSTLKIQPAELGDSAMYLCASSHGQAKPYGYTFGSGTRLTVV.

The rearrangement joins TRBV5-1 to TRBJ1-1, with 9 nucleotides matching TRBD1. J lost 1 base, V lost 0 bases, and 7 bases had no gene match. This CDR3 has 17 amino acids. Per the germline V gene, CDR1 is SGHRS and CDR2 is YFSETQ. CDR3 DNA: TGCGCCAGCAGCTTGGCCGGGACAGGGATTAAGAACACTGAAGCTTTCTTT. Translation gives CASSLAGTGIKNTEAFF.

The CDR3 is CASSGPNRDEAFF. As DNA, the CDR3 is TGCGCCAGCAGTGGCCCCAACAGGGATGAAGCTTTCTTT. The chain couples TRBV10-2 to TRBJ1-1, with a weak D call TRBD1 (6 bases). Between the trimmed V and J ends, which lost 4 bases and 7 bases, there was a span of 13 bases. Germline values: CDR1 WSHSY, CDR2 SAAADI. The CDR3 runs to 13 residues.

The rearrangement uses TRBV2 and TRBJ2-3; 13 positions match TRBD2. Per the germline V gene, CDR1 is SNHLY and CDR2 is FYNNEI. The junction had 4 bases not matched to a gene; V was cut back by 6 bases and J by 4 bases. The CDR3 has 15 residues. Here the CDR3 reads CASSGTSGESDTQYF. DNA for the CDR3: TGTGCCAGCAGCGGGACTAGCGGGGAGTCAGATACGCAGTATTTT.

V usage is TRBV9 and J usage is TRBJ2-7, with TRBD2 matching over 12 bases. This CDR3 has 16 amino acids. CDR1 SGDLS and CDR2 YYNGEE come from the germline V gene. Germline trimming cut 0 bases from V and 5 bases from J; bases unmatched to any gene: 6. Written as DNA, the CDR3 is TGTGCCAGCAGCGTAGGACTAGCGGGAGTCAGGGACGAGCAGTACTTC. It specifies CASSVGLAGVRDEQYF.

This clone has a handful of counts. The chain carries TRBV12-3 or TRBV12-4 and TRBJ1-5; no definite D call. The V end lost 3 bases, the J end lost 7 bases, and 7 bases lay between the germline ends. CDR3 length equals 12 residues. In nucleotides, the CDR3 is TGTGCCAGCAGTTTTTTGGAGCAGCCCCAGCATTTT. It translates to CASSFLEQPQHF.